The 32 T cell receptor beta chains presented below share a single source sample, sequenced in a study of blood T cell repertoires in COVID-19. Method: immunoSEQ multiplex PCR; TCRdb's copy keeps in-frame clones and lacks some. The sample contains 110,000 to 150,000 clones, around 75% of which appear only once. Sample: peripheral blood. These receptors were taken from a woman in her seventies with COVID-19, enrolled during active disease.

This clone showed up just a few times. V usage is TRBV6-5 and J usage is TRBJ2-2; D is undetermined. The CDR3 totals 14 residues. Between the trimmed V and J ends, which lost 5 bases and 2 bases, there was a span of 9 bases. CDR1 MNHEY and CDR2 SVGAGI come from the germline V gene. The DNA for the CDR3 is TGTGCCAGCAGTCCGGGTCGAAACACCGGGGAGCTGTTTTTT. Translating gives CASSPGRNTGELFF.

The V call is TRBV30, the J call TRBJ1-3; unclear D gene. The CDR3 extends over 15 amino acids. The ends were cut back, 2 bases at V and 0 bases at J, with 11 bases in the middle. CDR1 is GTSNPN and CDR2 is SVGIG in the germline V gene (reference sequence). CDR3 DNA: TGTGCCTGGAGTTTCGACTCGAGCTCTGGAAACACCATATATTTT. This codes for CAWSFDSSSGNTIYF.

CDR3 sequence: CASSLTGGPGETQYF. CDR3 bases: TGTGCCAGCAGTCTTACGGGGGGGCCTGGAGAGACCCAGTACTTC. The chain couples TRBV7-6 to TRBJ2-5; TRBD2 agrees at 8 bases. Trimming cost V 6 bases and J 4 bases; bases outside gene matches: 10. Germline V gives CDR1 SGHVS, CDR2 FNYEAQ. CDR3 size: 15 residues.

The genes are TRBV6-1 and TRBJ1-5, with D possibly matching TRBD1 (5 bases). This CDR3 comprises 16 residues. Germline CDR1 is MNHNS and CDR2 is SASEGT. Trimming pared 0 bases from V and 2 bases from J, leaving 11 bases between. The CDR3 region has the DNA TGTGCCAGCAGTGAAGCGTCACGGGGGGGCAATCAGCCCCAGCATTTT. Its translation is CASSEASRGGNQPQHF.

The chain uses TRBV7-2 and TRBJ1-6, with D perhaps matching TRBD1 (6 bases). The ends were cut back, 2 bases at V and 7 bases at J, with 9 bases in the middle. Germline CDR1 reads SGHTA; CDR2 reads FQGNSA. This CDR3 comprises 14 residues. Written as DNA, the CDR3 is TGTGCCAGCAGCTTAATCCAGGGGAATTCACCCCTCCACTTT. Translating it yields CASSLIQGNSPLHF.

V and J are TRBV19 and TRBJ2-1; 7 bases map to TRBD1. The CDR3 runs 16 residues. In germline, CDR1 is LNHDA, CDR2 SQIVND (reference sequence). With V trimmed by 4 bases and J by 2 bases, 8 bases remained unmatched. This CDR3 reads CASSTSPGQPYNEQFF. In nucleotides, the CDR3 is TGTGCCAGTAGTACCTCTCCGGGACAGCCCTACAATGAGCAGTTCTTC.

The chain has TRBV10-3 and TRBJ2-7, with 11 positions matching TRBD2. The CDR3 sequence is 16 residues long. V lost 3 bases and J lost 3; bases outside the gene matches: 7. In germline, CDR1 is ENHRY, CDR2 SYGVKD. The CDR3: CAISDTPGTSGYEQYF. The DNA of the CDR3 is TGTGCCATCAGTGACACACCCGGGACTAGCGGCTACGAGCAGTACTTC.

The chain joins TRBV6-4 to TRBJ2-3, with a weak D call TRBD2 (6 bases). The germline V gene encodes CDR1 MRHNA and CDR2 SNTAGT. Trimming took 3 bases from V and 2 from J, leaving 9 bases between them. The CDR3 consists of 14 residues. The CDR3 DNA follows: TGTGCCAGCAGTGATAGCGGAGCCACAGATACGCAGTATTTT. This gives the protein CASSDSGATDTQYF.

This sequence joins TRBV6-2 or TRBV6-3 and TRBJ1-3; D not resolved. Trimming took off 6 bases at V and 0 bases at J, with 15 bases between the two ends. The CDR3 sequence is 16 residues long. The V gene's germline CDR1 is MNHEY and CDR2 SVGEGT. The CDR3 DNA reads as TGTGCCAGCAGCCTGACCGGACTGCACTCTGGAAACACCATATATTTT. This encodes CASSLTGLHSGNTIYF.

The rearrangement uses TRBV29-1 and TRBJ1-5; no reliable D call. The CDR3 totals 12 residues. Trimming shortened V by 7 bases and J by 4 bases, and 11 bases separated the two germline ends. Per germline, CDR1 SQVTM and CDR2 ANQGSEA. The CDR3 sequence: CSAGEVNQPQHF. The CDR3 DNA sequence: TGCAGCGCCGGGGAGGTAAATCAGCCCCAGCATTTT.

The chain recombines TRBV20-1 with TRBJ1-2; weak D call: TRBD1 (6 bases). V lost 6 bases and J lost 8, with 13 bases in between. This CDR3 spans 11 amino acids. Germline V gives CDR1 DFQATT, CDR2 SNEGSKA (reference sequence). The CDR3 nucleotides read TGCAGTGCCGGGGGGGCGGAGGGCTACACCTTC. This gives the protein CSAGGAEGYTF.

The chain has TRBV10-3 and TRBJ2-1; D perhaps matches TRBD2 (5 bases). Trimming removed 0 bases from V and 7 bases from J, with 10 bases in between. The germline gives CDR1 ENHRY, CDR2 SYGVKD. CDR3 length equals 14 residues. This CDR3 is CAISESSGGNEQFF. The CDR3 DNA sequence: TGTGCCATCAGTGAGTCGAGTGGCGGGAATGAGCAGTTCTTC.

The chain is built from TRBV7-8 and TRBJ1-3; TRBD1 is a possible D gene (6 bases). The CDR3 sequence is 16 residues long. Germline CDR1 SGHVS, CDR2 FQNEAQ. V lost 3 bases and J lost 4, with 16 bases in between. The CDR3: CASSFSNRAYGNTIYF. Here the CDR3 DNA reads TGTGCCAGCAGCTTTAGTAACAGGGCGTACGGAAACACCATATATTTT. The complete variable domain, with remaining parts taken from reference TRBV7-8 and TRBJ1-3, reads GAGVSQSPRYKVAKRGQDVALRCDPISGHVSLFWYQQALGQGPEFLTYFQNEAQLDKSGLPSDRFFAERPEGSVSTLKIQRTQQEDSAVYLCASSFSNRAYGNTIYFGEGSWLTVV.

This chain links TRBV3-1 (or the pseudogene TRBV3-2) with TRBJ1-4; no clear D. Trimming took off 5 bases at V and 0 bases at J, with 13 bases between the two ends. In germline, CDR1 is LGHDT, CDR2 YNNKEL (reference sequence). This CDR3 region has 16 residues. The CDR3 nucleotides read TGTGCCAGCAGCTATATGCTACTCGCAACTAATGAAAAACTGTTTTTT. Protein: CASSYMLLATNEKLFF.

The gene calls are TRBV4-3 and TRBJ2-5; 12 bases match TRBD2. The CDR3 runs 15 residues. J gave up 5 bases and V 4 bases, and 5 bases lay outside the gene matches. Germline V gene sequence: CDR1 LGHNA, CDR2 YSLEER. The CDR3 region has the DNA TGCGCCAGCAGCCGAGGGACTAGCGGGCTTGAGACCCAGTACTTC. This sequence encodes CASSRGTSGLETQYF.

The J gene is TRBJ1-3, the V gene TRBV3-1 (or the pseudogene TRBV3-2); 7 positions match TRBD1. This CDR3 has 14 residues. The ends lost 4 bases at V and 7 bases at J; junction bases unmatched: 7. Germline CDR1 and CDR2: LGHDT and YNNKEL (reference sequence). The CDR3 coding sequence is TGTGCCAGCAGCCGAAGACAGGGCGGCAACACCATATATTTT. This encodes CASSRRQGGNTIYF.

This clone was counted a few times. The chain carries TRBV4-1 and TRBJ1-5; D gene uncertain. Trimming stripped 0 bases from V and 0 bases from J, with 6 bases between. Germline lookup yields CDR1 MGHRA and CDR2 YSYEKL. There are 15 residues in the CDR3. The CDR3 loop reads CASSQDIVSNQPQHF. As DNA, the CDR3 is TGCGCCAGCAGCCAAGATATTGTTAGCAATCAGCCCCAGCATTTT.

The V call is TRBV6-6, the J call TRBJ1-2; D is possibly TRBD1 (6 bases). The CDR3 runs 14 residues. With 6 bases removed from V and 4 bases from J, the gap between germline ends came to 15 bases. From germline, CDR1 is MNHNY and CDR2 SVGAGI (reference sequence). Here the CDR3 DNA reads TGTGCCAGCAGCACCCGACAGGACTTCTATGGCTACACCTTC. Protein: CASSTRQDFYGYTF.

This CDR3 reads CASNQDSRYGYTF. CDR3 DNA sequence: TGTGCCAGCAACCAGGACAGCCGCTATGGCTACACCTTC. The rearrangement uses TRBV6-6 and TRBJ1-2, with D tentatively TRBD1 (6 bases). Germline values: CDR1 MNHNY, CDR2 SVGAGI (reference sequence). V lost 7 bases and J 4 bases, leaving 13 bases between the germline ends. This CDR3 spans 13 amino acids.

The chain uses TRBV6-6 and TRBJ2-7, with 11 nucleotides matching TRBD1. V lost 6 bases and J lost 5; bases outside the gene matches: 6. CDR3 length equals 14 residues. Per the germline V gene, CDR1 is MNHNY and CDR2 is SVGAGI (reference sequence). CDR3 in amino acids: CASRAGTGGNEQYF. CDR3 bases: TGTGCCAGCAGAGCCGGGACAGGGGGAAACGAGCAGTACTTC.

The rearrangement links TRBV2 to TRBJ2-7; 7 bases align to TRBD1. In germline, CDR1 is SNHLY, CDR2 FYNNEI. After removal of 3 bases from V and 0 bases from J, the junction contained 11 bases not matched to a gene. CDR3 size: 17 residues. This chain's CDR3 is CASSDPAGGKLSYEQYF. The CDR3 coding sequence is TGTGCCAGCAGTGACCCGGCAGGGGGTAAACTCTCCTACGAGCAGTACTTC.

This sequence joins TRBV28 and TRBJ1-2; TRBD1 matches at 8 bases. The CDR3 spans 15 residues. Germline V gives CDR1 MDHEN, CDR2 SYDVKM. V shed 7 bases and J 2 bases; nucleotides not matched to a gene: 9. This CDR3 is CASNSGTGKNYGYTF. The DNA for the CDR3 is TGTGCCAGCAATTCCGGGACAGGAAAGAACTATGGCTACACCTTC.

CDR3 region: CASSYSRVYNEQFF. In nucleotides, the CDR3 is TGTGCCAGCAGTTACAGTCGGGTCTACAATGAGCAGTTCTTC. The chain carries TRBV6-5 and TRBJ2-1; D unclear. The V gene lost 2 bases and the J gene lost 3 bases, with 8 bases spanning the gap. This CDR3 region has 14 residues. CDR1 MNHEY and CDR2 SVGAGI come from the germline V gene.

The rearrangement links TRBV30 to TRBJ2-3; the D gene is possibly TRBD2 (5 bases). Germline V gene data show CDR1 as GTSNPN and CDR2 as SVGIG (reference sequence). The CDR3 consists of 14 residues. V shed 5 bases and J shed 0 bases, with 12 bases lying between them. The CDR3 bases are TGTGCCTGGGGGAGATCATCTAGCACAGATACGCAGTATTTT. Translating it yields CAWGRSSSTDTQYF.

The gene calls are TRBV18 and TRBJ2-7; weak D call: TRBD1 (6 bases). Trimming left V 1 base short and J 5 bases short, with 9 bases between. Germline CDR1 and CDR2: KGHSH and LQKENI. The CDR3 is 13 amino acids. This CDR3 is CASSPQGGHEQYF. The CDR3 DNA follows: TGTGCCAGCTCACCACAAGGGGGACACGAGCAGTACTTC. The full variable domain, completed using reference TRBV18 and TRBJ2-7, is NAGVMQNPRHLVRRRGQEARLRCSPMKGHSHVYWYRQLPEEGLKFMVYLQKENIIDESGMPKERFSAEFPKEGPSILRIQQVVRGDSAAYFCASSPQGGHEQYFGPGTRLTVT.

This chain connects TRBV12-3 or TRBV12-4 to TRBJ1-5, with D hard to call. The CDR3 totals 13 residues. Trimming left V 3 bases short and J 4 bases short, with 7 bases between. The CDR3 region has the DNA TGTGCCAGCAGTTTGCGGGAAAATCAGCCCCAGCATTTT. It encodes CASSLRENQPQHF.

This clone was counted only a few times. The chain links TRBV4-2 to TRBJ2-7, with D maybe TRBD2 (6 bases). V was trimmed by 0 bases and J by 0 bases, leaving 18 bases between them. Germline values: CDR1 LGHNA, CDR2 YNFKEQ. CDR3 length: 18 amino acids. The CDR3 region is CASSQEALGGTYSYEQYF. The CDR3 nucleotides are TGTGCCAGCAGCCAAGAGGCCTTGGGCGGGACTTACTCCTACGAGCAGTACTTC.

V gene TRBV10-3 combines with J gene TRBJ1-1; 9 nucleotides align to TRBD1. Germline V CDR1 and CDR2: ENHRY, SYGVKD. Trimming took 7 bases from V and 1 from J; bases not matched to a gene: 4. The CDR3 contains 14 residues. The CDR3 here is CAIKQGAGNTEAFF. The CDR3, as DNA: TGTGCCATCAAACAGGGGGCCGGGAACACTGAAGCTTTCTTT.

The chain couples TRBV19 to TRBJ1-3; TRBD1 might be the D (5 bases). V was trimmed by 3 bases and J by 2 bases, leaving 8 bases between them. The length of the CDR3 is 14 residues. CDR1 is LNHDA, CDR2 SQIVND, per germline (reference sequence). CDR3 nucleotides: TGTGCCAGTAGTATCCAAGGGGCTGGAAACACCATATATTTT. Translation: CASSIQGAGNTIYF.

The chain combines TRBV28 with TRBJ1-2, with TRBD1 matching 8 bases. Looked up from germline, CDR1 is MDHEN and CDR2 is SYDVKM. V lost 4 bases and J lost 6; bases outside the gene matches: 13. The CDR3 runs 16 residues. The CDR3 DNA reads as TGTGCCAGCAGTTCCCTTGGGAGTCAGGGGGCTAATGGCTACACCTTC. This sequence encodes CASSSLGSQGANGYTF.

The CDR3 coding sequence is TGTGCCAGCAGCTTGGGACAGATCAATCAGCCCCAGCATTTT. Translated: CASSLGQINQPQHF. V and J are TRBV5-6 and TRBJ1-5; a possible D gene is TRBD1 (5 bases). The CDR3 spans 14 residues. Per germline, CDR1 SGHDT and CDR2 YYEEEE. Trimming removed 0 bases from V and 3 bases from J, with 7 bases in between.

The chain has TRBV19 and TRBJ1-2; tentatively, D is TRBD1 (5 bases). With 4 bases removed from V and 1 base from J, the gap between germline ends came to 16 bases. Germline values: CDR1 LNHDA, CDR2 SQIVND (reference sequence). This CDR3 region has 16 residues. As DNA, the CDR3 is TGTGCCAGTAGTACCCCCGCCGGGGGAATTAACTATGGCTACACCTTC. Residues: CASSTPAGGINYGYTF. The full variable domain, its missing parts supplied by reference TRBV19 and TRBJ1-2, is DGGITQSPKYLFRKEGQNVTLSCEQNLNHDAMYWYRQDPGQGLRLIYYSQIVNDFQKGDIAEGYSVSREKKESFPLTVTSAQKNPTAFYLCASSTPAGGINYGYTFGSGTRLTVV.